This T cell receptor (beta chain) originates from a study of blood T cell repertoires in COVID-19 (TCRdb year 2020). Regarding the study in general: Collaborator samples came from the United States, Italy and Spain and covered acute and convalescent phases of COVID-19. The material from the prospective study consisted of cDNA or gDNA derived from T cells, B-cell-depleted T cells, or PBMCs. Subjects who had been exposed to COVID-19, were actively infected with it, or had recovered from it provided the deeply sampled blood TCRbeta repertoires that made up the dataset. The repertoires were made available in a free public database intended to serve as a resource for research on the immune response to SARS-CoV-2. The samples were drawn from the first 160 participants of the ongoing ImmuneRACE study and from over a thousand subjects provided by 6 global collaborators. A de-identified subject ID, COVID-19 status, age in years and sex were almost always included in the sample metadata. HLA class I and class II types, where available, came from metadata supplied by the sample provider rather than from assay-based typing.

This clone was counted a single time. Its antigen specificity is not known. There are no base qualities to consult, and no much larger clone falls within one base. TCRbeta CDR3 regions were amplified from genomic DNA using the immunoSEQ Assay, a bias-controlled multiplex PCR. In the original analysis: Nucleated cell counts per sample were estimated from amplification of reference gene primers within the assay. To quantify the absolute abundance of each unique TCRbeta CDR3 rearrangement, sequence reads were collapsed and filtered. For each sample, productive Simpson clonality was calculated by taking the square root of Simpson's diversity index across productive rearrangements. TCRdb holds this immuneACCESS table with in-frame rearrangements only. Some clones are missing; in checked studies, unresolved V genes explain under half, and the rest has no known cause. Clonal size and the V and J genes are those of that table, whereas D and trimming came from the DNA. Across this sample there are fewer than 700,000 clones, with about 89% seen only once. Of the sample, around 7.8% falls within the top ten clones.

At one collaborating source in Seattle, patients were enrolled during active infection and were followed longitudinally through the course of disease. The collaborating institutions used their own protocols to collect whole blood in K2EDTA tubes. For TCRbeta analysis, collaborator samples were shipped as frozen whole blood, as isolated PBMCs, or as DNA extracted from either sample type. V and J are trimmed by 3 bases and 2 bases, and the gene matches miss 5 bases of the junction. For CDR1 and CDR2, the germline V gene (reference sequence) lists GTSNPN and SVGIG. The CDR3 measures 14 amino acids from cysteine to phenylalanine. Here the CDR3 DNA is all that survives: 42 bases in frame from base 1. The paper's findings and limits, for the study overall: The amount of clinical and demographic metadata varied by source and participant and was provided uncurated.

The sequenced sample consisted of peripheral blood. This TCR was recovered from a woman in her forties or fifties with COVID-19, enrolled during active disease. The chain joins TRBV30 to TRBJ2-7, with 9 bases matching TRBD2. The nucleotide sequence reads as follows: TGTGCCTGGAGCTCGGGACTAGCCCCCTACGAGCAGTACTTC. Its coded protein is CAWSSGLAPYEQYF.